This TCR beta chain was captured in a study of blood T cell repertoires in COVID-19 (dated by TCRdb to the early 2020s). About the investigation overall: The collaborator samples originated in the United States, Italy and Spain and spanned the acute and convalescent phases of COVID-19. Nearly every sample came with metadata listing a de-identified subject ID, COVID-19 status, age in years and sex. The material from the prospective study consisted of cDNA or gDNA derived from T cells, B-cell-depleted T cells, or PBMCs. Where HLA class I and class II types were available, the types were taken from metadata supplied by the sample provider, not from assay-based typing. The samples were drawn from the first 160 participants of the ongoing ImmuneRACE study and from 1,254 subjects provided by 6 global collaborators. Deeply sampled blood TCRbeta repertoires from subjects exposed to, actively infected with, or recovered from COVID-19 were included in the dataset. The repertoires were released in a freely available public database intended as a resource for research on the immune response to SARS-CoV-2. Overall study outcomes, separate from this receptor: The amount of clinical and demographic metadata varied by source and participant and was provided uncurated.

Whole blood was collected in K2EDTA tubes by collaborating institutions according to the institutions' own protocols. For TCRbeta analysis, collaborators shipped samples as frozen whole blood, isolated PBMCs, or DNA extracted from either of those sample types. In the case of this clone: Its antigen is not yet known. Base-call qualities are not available, and no considerably larger clone is one nucleotide away.

Reading from cysteine to phenylalanine, the CDR3 counts 15 amino acids. Kept here is only the CDR3 DNA, which spans 45 bases and is read in frame from base 1. The germline V and J ends show losses of 3 bases and 1 base respectively, and no gene match explains 4 bases of the junction. CDR1 LGHDT and CDR2 YNNKEL are derived from the germline V gene (reference sequence). TCRbeta CDR3 regions were amplified from genomic DNA by means of the immunoSEQ Assay, a bias-controlled multiplex PCR. On the authors' methods: The number of nucleated cells in each sample was estimated by amplification of reference gene primers within the assay. To quantify the absolute abundance of each unique TCRbeta CDR3 rearrangement, sequence reads were collapsed and filtered. Productive Simpson clonality was computed per sample as the square root of Simpson's diversity index over productive rearrangements. Not all clones reach the TCRdb copy of this immuneACCESS table, which keeps in-frame sequences only. Checked studies attribute under half of the gap to unresolved V genes and leave the rest unexplained. V and J calls and clone size are as listed in that table; D and trimming were resolved from the DNA. The sample table lists over 130,000 clones, about 80% of them with a count of one. Of the sample, about 8% falls within the top ten clones.

The rearrangement combines TRBV3-1 (or the pseudogene TRBV3-2) with TRBJ1-1, and TRBD1 aligns with 8 junction nucleotides. Sequencing used peripheral blood. The receptor was isolated from a human donor in a cohort sampled during active COVID-19. The DNA sequence follows: TGTGCCAGCAGCCATCATGGGACAGGGAACACTGAAGCTTTCTTT. It is translated as CASSHHGTGNTEAFF.